These 3 T cell receptor beta chains were sequenced from one sample in a study of cytomegalovirus exposure and HLA in healthy donors. Repertoires were generated with immunoSEQ multiplex PCR, while TCRdb's copy carries only in-frame clones and drops some. Of some 150,000 clones in the sample, just under 90% were seen once. Material for sequencing was PBMCs. All receptors come from a woman in her 30s in good health and CMV-seronegative.

This clone was picked up one time. V is TRBV6-1 and J is TRBJ2-7, with D tentatively TRBD2 (6 bases). This CDR3 has 14 residues. In germline, CDR1 is MNHNS, CDR2 SASEGT. With 8 bases removed from V and 0 bases from J, the gap between germline ends came to 14 bases. The CDR3 loop reads CASLLAGNSYEQYF. CDR3 in DNA: TGTGCCAGCCTTCTGGCGGGGAACTCCTACGAGCAGTACTTC.

The J gene is TRBJ1-1, the V gene TRBV15; perhaps TRBD1 as D (5 bases). Trimming removed 5 bases at V and 2 bases at J, with 6 bases between. The length of the CDR3 is 12 residues. Germline assignment: CDR1 LNHNV and CDR2 YYDKDF (reference sequence). The CDR3 nucleotides are TGTGCCACCAGCGACAGAAACACTGAAGCTTTCTTT. It encodes CATSDRNTEAFF.

This clone was seen just once. The chain uses TRBV29-1 and TRBJ1-4; D might be TRBD1 (5 bases). The CDR3 totals 13 residues. Germline CDR1 reads SQVTM; CDR2 reads ANQGSEA. V was clipped by 7 bases and J by 2 bases, with 11 bases between them. CDR3 in DNA: TGCAGCGCTCGGAGGGGCACTAATGAAAAACTGTTTTTT. Its protein is CSARRGTNEKLFF.